This TCR beta chain was profiled in a study of T cell responses to AZD1222 COVID-19 vaccine. General observations from the study: Unmutated variant regions reportedly attract nearly half of all spike-specific TCRs. There were vaccine-associated CD4 TCRs across spike, dominant at 160-218 and 743-854.

Repertoires were generated with immunoSEQ multiplex PCR, while TCRdb's copy carries only in-frame clones and drops some. The sample holds about 140,000 clones, roughly 90% seen once. Concerning this clone itself: What it binds is unknown.

The CDR3 contains 13 residues. Germline-derived CDR1 and CDR2 are MNHEY and SVGAGI. Trimming left V 7 bases short and J 3 bases short, with 13 bases between. The clonotype was recovered from an adult in good health. This sample comprised peripheral blood, obtained on day 0 of AZD1222 vaccination. This rearrangement joins TRBV6-5 to TRBJ2-7; D may be TRBD2 (5 bases). The CDR3 loop reads CASKSGGFYEQYF. In nucleotides, the CDR3 is TGTGCCAGCAAGTCAGGAGGATTCTACGAGCAGTACTTC.